This T cell receptor (beta chain) was observed in a study of molecular identifiers for immune sequencing clone quantification. General observations from the study: For highly expanded clones, sizes could be underestimated when identical TCR molecules share a barcode.

Sorted cells numbering roughly 19,000 to 1,000,000, with 10%, 30% or 50% RNA, yielded the naive CD8 libraries. The authors gated naive CD8 T cells as CD8+CD4-CCR7+CD45RA+ for sorting. The CDR3 covers 12 residues. CDR1 and CDR2 (germline): SEHNR, FQNEAQ (reference sequence). Trimming left V 5 bases short and J 6 bases short, with 10 bases between. Generation of bulk TCR libraries relied on previously described methods and listed TCR primers. TCRdb re-analysed the PCR reads in MiXCR, keeping a single row per CDR3 protein. This table holds about 97,000 distinct CDR3 sequences, about 24% found once. This clonotype was seen repeatedly, ten times or more. Its antigen is not known.

This clonotype originated in a human donor in good health. Some libraries in this study had Jurkat cell RNA spiked in. The V gene is TRBV7-9, the J gene TRBJ1-1; a weak D match, TRBD1 (6 bases). Input material: naive CD8+ T cells from blood, with Jurkat cell RNA spiked in. As for subset: FACS-sorted CD8+CD4-CCR7+CD45RA+ naive T cells. CDR3: CASSATGPEAFF. The CDR3 DNA is TGTGCCAGCAGCGCCACAGGGCCTGAAGCTTTCTTT.